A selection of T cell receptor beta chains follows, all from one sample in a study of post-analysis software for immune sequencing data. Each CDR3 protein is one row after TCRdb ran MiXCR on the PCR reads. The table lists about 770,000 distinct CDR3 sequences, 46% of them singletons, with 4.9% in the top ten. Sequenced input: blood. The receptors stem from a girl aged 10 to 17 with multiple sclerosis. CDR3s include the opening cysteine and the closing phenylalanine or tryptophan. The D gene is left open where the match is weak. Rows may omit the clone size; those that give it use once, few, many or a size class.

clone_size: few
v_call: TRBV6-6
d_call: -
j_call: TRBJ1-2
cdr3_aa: CASSYFNIFYGYTF
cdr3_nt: TGTGCCAGCAGTTACTTTAATATCTTCTATGGCTACACCTTC

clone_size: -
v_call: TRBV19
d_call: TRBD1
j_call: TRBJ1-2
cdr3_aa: CASRKDRANYGYTF
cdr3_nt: TGTGCCAGTAGAAAGGACAGGGCTAACTATGGCTACACCTTC

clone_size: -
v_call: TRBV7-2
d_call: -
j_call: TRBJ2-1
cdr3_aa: CASSLFERGSEQFF
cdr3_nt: TGTGCCAGCAGCTTATTTGAAAGGGGTAGTGAGCAGTTCTTC

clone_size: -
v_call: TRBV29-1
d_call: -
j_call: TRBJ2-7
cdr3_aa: CSVGVGSYEQYF
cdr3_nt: TGCAGCGTGGGGGTAGGATCCTACGAGCAGTACTTC

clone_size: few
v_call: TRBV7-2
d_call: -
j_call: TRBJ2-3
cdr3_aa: CASSLGFLAGYTDTQYF
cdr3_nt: TGTGCCAGCAGCTTAGGATTCCTGGCGGGGTACACAGATACGCAGTATTTT

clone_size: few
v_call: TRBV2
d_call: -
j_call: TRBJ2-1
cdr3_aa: CASSEVGAPPYNEQFF
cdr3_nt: TGTGCCAGCAGTGAGGTCGGAGCCCCACCCTACAATGAGCAGTTCTTC

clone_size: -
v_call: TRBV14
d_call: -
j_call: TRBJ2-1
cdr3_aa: CASSQLGAYNEQFF
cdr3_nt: TGTGCCAGCAGCCAATTGGGGGCCTACAATGAGCAGTTCTTC

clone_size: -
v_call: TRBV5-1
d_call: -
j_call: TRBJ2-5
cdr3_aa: CASSLGPIKETQYF
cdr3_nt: TGCGCCAGCAGCTTGGGACCGATTAAGGAGACCCAGTACTTC

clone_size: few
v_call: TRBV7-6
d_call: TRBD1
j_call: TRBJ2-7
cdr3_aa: CASSLFRGREYGSEQYF
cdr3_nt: TGTGCCAGTAGCTTATTTAGGGGGCGAGAGTATGGTAGCGAGCAGTACTTC

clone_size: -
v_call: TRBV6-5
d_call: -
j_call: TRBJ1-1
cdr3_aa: CASSYSMRNTEAFF
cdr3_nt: TGTGCCAGCAGTTACTCGATGCGGAACACTGAAGCTTTCTTT

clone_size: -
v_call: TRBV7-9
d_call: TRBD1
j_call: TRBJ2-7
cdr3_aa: CASSSRTGGSGSYEQYF
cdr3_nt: TGTGCCAGCAGCTCCCGGACAGGGGGATCGGGTTCCTACGAGCAGTACTTC

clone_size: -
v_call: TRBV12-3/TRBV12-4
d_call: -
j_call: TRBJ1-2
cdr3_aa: CASSGSRPLGGNSNYGYTF
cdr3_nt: TGTGCCAGCAGTGGCTCGCGTCCACTTGGGGGGAATAGTAACTATGGCTACACCTTC

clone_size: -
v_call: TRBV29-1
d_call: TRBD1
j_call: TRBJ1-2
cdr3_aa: CSVSQGNYGYTF
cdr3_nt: TGCAGCGTTTCACAGGGGAACTATGGCTACACCTTC

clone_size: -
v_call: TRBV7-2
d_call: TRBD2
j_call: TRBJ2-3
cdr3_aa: CASSLRGLAGCDGDTQYF
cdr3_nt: TGTGCCAGCAGCTTACGCGGTCTAGCGGGATGCGATGGAGATACGCAGTATTTT

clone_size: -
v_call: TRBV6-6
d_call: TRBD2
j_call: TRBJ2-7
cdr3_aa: CVSSRLAGEFPEQYF
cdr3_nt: TGTGTCAGCAGCCGACTAGCGGGAGAATTCCCCGAGCAGTACTTC

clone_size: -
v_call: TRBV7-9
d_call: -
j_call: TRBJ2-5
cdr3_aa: CASSSPGPGETQYF
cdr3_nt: TGTGCCAGCAGCTCTCCGGGCCCAGGGGAGACCCAGTACTTC

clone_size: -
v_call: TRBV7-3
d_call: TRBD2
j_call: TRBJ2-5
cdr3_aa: CASSLMGGTPATPWETQYF
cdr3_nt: TGTGCCAGCAGCTTAATGGGAGGGACTCCAGCCACTCCATGGGAGACCCAGTACTTC

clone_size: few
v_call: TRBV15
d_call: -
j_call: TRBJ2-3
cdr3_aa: CATSSSLRVLSMDTQYF
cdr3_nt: TGTGCCACCAGCAGTAGTCTCCGGGTCCTCTCTATGGATACGCAGTATTTT

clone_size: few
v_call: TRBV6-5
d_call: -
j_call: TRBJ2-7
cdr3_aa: CASSYIRGYEQYF
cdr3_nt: TGTGCCAGCAGTTACATCAGGGGCTACGAGCAGTACTTC

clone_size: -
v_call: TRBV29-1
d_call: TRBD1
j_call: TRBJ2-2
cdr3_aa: CSAGPGQGTTGELFF
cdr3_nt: TGCAGCGCTGGACCGGGACAGGGTACCACCGGGGAGCTGTTTTTT

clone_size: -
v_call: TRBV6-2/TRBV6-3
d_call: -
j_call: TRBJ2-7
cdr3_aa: CASSAPGADEQYF
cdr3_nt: TGTGCCAGCAGTGCCCCTGGGGCCGACGAGCAGTACTTC

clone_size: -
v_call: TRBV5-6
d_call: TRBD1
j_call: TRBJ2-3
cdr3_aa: CASSPGQAATDTQYF
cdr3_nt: TGTGCCAGCAGCCCTGGACAGGCGGCGACAGATACGCAGTATTTT

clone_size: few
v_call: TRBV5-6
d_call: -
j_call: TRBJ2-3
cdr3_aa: CASSLGTVADTQYF
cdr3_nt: TGTGCCAGCAGCTTGGGGACCGTCGCAGATACGCAGTATTTT

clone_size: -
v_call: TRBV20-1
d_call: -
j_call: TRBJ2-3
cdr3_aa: CSARGTGGTQYF
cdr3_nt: TGCAGTGCTAGAGGGACTGGGGGTACGCAGTATTTT

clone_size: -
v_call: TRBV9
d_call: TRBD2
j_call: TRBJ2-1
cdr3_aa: CASSEGLAGGPNGYNEQFF
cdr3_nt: TGTGCCAGCAGCGAAGGACTAGCGGGAGGGCCCAACGGTTACAATGAGCAGTTCTTC

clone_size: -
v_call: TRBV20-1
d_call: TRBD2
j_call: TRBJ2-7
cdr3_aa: CSAEVTSGSYNEQYF
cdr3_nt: TGCAGTGCTGAAGTTACTAGCGGGTCGTACAATGAGCAGTACTTC

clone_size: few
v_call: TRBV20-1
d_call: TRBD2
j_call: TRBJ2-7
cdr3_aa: CSARGPRGSGYEQYF
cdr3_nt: TGCAGTGCTAGAGGCCCCCGCGGGAGTGGGTACGAGCAGTACTTC

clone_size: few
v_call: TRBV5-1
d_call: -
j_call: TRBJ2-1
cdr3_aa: CASSLQRNEQFF
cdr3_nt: TGCGCCAGCAGCTTGCAGCGGAATGAGCAGTTCTTC

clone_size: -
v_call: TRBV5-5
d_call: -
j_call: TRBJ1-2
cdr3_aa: CASSFPPEFGRVVDYGYTF
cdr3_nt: TGTGCCAGCAGCTTCCCCCCTGAGTTTGGGAGGGTTGTCGACTATGGCTACACCTTC

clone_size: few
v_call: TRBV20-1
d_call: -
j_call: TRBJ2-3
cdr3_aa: CSALNTDTQYF
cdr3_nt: TGCAGTGCTCTGAACACAGATACGCAGTATTTT

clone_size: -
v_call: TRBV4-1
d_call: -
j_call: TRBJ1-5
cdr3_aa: CASSLGEDNQPQHF
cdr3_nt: TGCGCCAGCAGCCTGGGGGAAGACAATCAGCCCCAGCATTTT

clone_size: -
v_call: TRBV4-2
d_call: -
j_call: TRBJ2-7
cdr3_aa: CASSQAQGLSYEQYF
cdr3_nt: TGTGCCAGCAGCCAAGCACAGGGACTCTCCTACGAGCAGTACTTC

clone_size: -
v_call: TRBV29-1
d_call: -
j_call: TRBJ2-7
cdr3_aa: CSVLGDRAGYEQYF
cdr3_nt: TGCAGCGTTCTTGGAGACAGGGCGGGATACGAGCAGTACTTC

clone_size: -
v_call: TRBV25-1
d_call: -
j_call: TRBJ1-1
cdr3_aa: CASSESRGGTEAFF
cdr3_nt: TGTGCCAGCAGTGAATCCAGGGGAGGAACTGAAGCTTTCTTT

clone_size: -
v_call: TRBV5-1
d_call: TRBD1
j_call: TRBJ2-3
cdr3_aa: CASGDGTVTDTQYF
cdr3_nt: TGCGCCAGTGGTGACGGGACAGTCACAGATACGCAGTATTTT

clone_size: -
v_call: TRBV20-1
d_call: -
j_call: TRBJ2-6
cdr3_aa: CSAISGANVLTF
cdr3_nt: TGCAGTGCTATCTCTGGGGCCAACGTCCTGACTTTC

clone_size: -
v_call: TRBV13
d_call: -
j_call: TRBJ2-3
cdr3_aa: CASSSLKKDTQYF
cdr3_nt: TGTGCCAGCAGCTCTCTTAAGAAAGATACGCAGTATTTT

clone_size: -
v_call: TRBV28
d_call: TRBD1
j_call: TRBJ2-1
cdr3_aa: CASSLYEGALMGEQFF
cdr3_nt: TGTGCCAGCAGTTTATATGAGGGGGCGCTGATGGGTGAGCAGTTCTTC

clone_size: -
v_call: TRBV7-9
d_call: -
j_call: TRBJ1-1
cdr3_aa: CASSFTGMNTEAFF
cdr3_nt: TGTGCCAGCAGCTTTACAGGGATGAACACTGAAGCTTTCTTT

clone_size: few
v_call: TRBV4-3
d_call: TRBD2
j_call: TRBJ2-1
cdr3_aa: CASSQDWSSGTDEQFF
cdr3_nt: TGCGCCAGCAGCCAAGATTGGTCTAGCGGGACAGATGAGCAGTTCTTC

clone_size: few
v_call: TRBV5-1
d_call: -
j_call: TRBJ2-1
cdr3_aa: CASSLGQPDWGWFF
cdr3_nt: TGCGCCAGCAGCTTGGGACAGCCGGACTGGGGTTGGTTCTTC

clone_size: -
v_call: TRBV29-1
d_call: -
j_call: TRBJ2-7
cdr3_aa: CSVELRDRLYEQYF
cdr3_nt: TGCAGCGTTGAACTGCGGGATCGACTCTACGAGCAGTACTTC

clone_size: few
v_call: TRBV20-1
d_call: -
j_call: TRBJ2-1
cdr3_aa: CSAPGGFF
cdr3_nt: TGCAGTGCCCCCGGCGGGTTCTTC

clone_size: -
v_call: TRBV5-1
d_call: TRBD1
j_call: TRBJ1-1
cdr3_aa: CASSLLGQGAGTEAFF
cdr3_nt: TGCGCCAGCAGCTTGCTGGGACAGGGAGCGGGTACTGAAGCTTTCTTT

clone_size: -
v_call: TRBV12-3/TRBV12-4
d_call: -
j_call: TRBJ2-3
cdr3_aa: CASSVGRHITDTQYF
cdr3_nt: TGTGCCAGCAGTGTGGGCAGGCACATCACAGATACGCAGTATTTT

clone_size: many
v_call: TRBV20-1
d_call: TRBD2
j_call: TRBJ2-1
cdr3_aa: CSARRPAGDNEQFF
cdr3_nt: TGCAGTGCTAGACGGCCAGCGGGAGACAATGAGCAGTTCTTC

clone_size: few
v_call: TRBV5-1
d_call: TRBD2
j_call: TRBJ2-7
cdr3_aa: CASSLLRGASYEQYF
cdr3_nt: TGCGCCAGCAGCTTGTTGCGGGGGGCGAGCTACGAGCAGTACTTC

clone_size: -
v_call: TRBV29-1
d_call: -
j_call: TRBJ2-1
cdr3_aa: CSVEYRSEGALLVYNEQFF
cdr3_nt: TGCAGCGTTGAGTACAGGTCGGAGGGCGCTTTATTGGTCTACAATGAGCAGTTCTTC

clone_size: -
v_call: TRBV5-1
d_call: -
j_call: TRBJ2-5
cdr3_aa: CASSWLQMQETQYF
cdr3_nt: TGCGCCAGCAGCTGGTTACAGATGCAAGAGACCCAGTACTTC

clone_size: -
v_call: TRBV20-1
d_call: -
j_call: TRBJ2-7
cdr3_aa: CSARASSRSTYEQYF
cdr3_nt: TGCAGTGCTAGAGCCAGTAGCCGGAGCACCTACGAGCAGTACTTC

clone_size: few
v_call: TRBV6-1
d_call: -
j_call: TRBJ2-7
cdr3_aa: CASNPVMGPDYEQYF
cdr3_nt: TGTGCCAGCAACCCCGTGATGGGGCCTGACTACGAGCAGTACTTC

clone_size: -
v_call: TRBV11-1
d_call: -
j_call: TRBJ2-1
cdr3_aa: CASRVAGGSYNEQFF
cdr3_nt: TGTGCCAGCAGGGTTGCCGGCGGCAGCTACAATGAGCAGTTCTTC

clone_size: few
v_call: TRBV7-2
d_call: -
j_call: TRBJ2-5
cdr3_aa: CASSLVVGTQETQYF
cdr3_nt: TGTGCCAGCAGCTTAGTTGTGGGGACGCAAGAGACCCAGTACTTC